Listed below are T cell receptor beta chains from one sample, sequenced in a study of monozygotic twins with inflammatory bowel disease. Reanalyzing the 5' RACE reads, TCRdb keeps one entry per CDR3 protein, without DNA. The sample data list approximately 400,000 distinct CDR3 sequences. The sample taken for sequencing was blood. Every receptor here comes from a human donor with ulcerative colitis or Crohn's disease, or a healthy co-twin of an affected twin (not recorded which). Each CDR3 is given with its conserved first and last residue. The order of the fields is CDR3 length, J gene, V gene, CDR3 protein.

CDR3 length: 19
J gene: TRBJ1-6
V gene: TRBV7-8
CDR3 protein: CASSLERQGGFSSSSPLHF

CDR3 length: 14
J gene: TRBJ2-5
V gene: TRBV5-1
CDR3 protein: CASSLGAFAETQYF

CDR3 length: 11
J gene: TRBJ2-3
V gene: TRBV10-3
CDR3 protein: CAISGGDTQYF

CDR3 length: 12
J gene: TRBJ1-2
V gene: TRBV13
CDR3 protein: CASIPPGDGYTF

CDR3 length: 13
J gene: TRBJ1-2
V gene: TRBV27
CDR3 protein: CASRTQGNYGYTF

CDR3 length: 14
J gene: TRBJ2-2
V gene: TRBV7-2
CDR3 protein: CASSYGQHTGELFF

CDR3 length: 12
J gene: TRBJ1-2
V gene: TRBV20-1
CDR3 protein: CSARTANYGYTF

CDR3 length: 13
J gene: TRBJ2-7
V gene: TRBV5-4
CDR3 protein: CASRRDRGEEQYF

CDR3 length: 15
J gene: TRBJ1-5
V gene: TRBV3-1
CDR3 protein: CASSQGAGGWQPQHF

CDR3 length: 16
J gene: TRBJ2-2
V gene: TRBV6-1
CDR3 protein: CASTWDRGLIPGELFF

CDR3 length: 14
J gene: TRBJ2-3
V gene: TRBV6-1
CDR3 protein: CASRPGTDQNTQYF

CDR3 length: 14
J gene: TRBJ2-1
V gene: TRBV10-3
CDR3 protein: CAITEGGSYNEQFF

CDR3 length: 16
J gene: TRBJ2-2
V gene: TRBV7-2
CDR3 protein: CASSLNGGLNTGELFF

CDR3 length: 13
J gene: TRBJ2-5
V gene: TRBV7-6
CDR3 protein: CASSPPGRETQYF

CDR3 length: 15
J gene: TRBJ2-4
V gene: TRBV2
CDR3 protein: CASSPEGLAKNIQYF

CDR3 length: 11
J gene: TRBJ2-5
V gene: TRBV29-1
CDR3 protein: CSVDSGGTQYF

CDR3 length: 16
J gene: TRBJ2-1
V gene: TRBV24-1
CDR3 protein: CATSDFGQGNYNEQFF

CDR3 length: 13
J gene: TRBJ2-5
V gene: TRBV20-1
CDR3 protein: CSARSAGIETQYF

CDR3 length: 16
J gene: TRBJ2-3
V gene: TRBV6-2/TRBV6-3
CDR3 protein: CASSPVVAGWSDTQYF

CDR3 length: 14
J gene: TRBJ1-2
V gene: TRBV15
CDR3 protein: CATSRLEGRRGYTF

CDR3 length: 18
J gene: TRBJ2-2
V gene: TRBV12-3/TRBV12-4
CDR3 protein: CASSSRGRGQGATGELFF

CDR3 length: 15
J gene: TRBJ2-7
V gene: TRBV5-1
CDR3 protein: CASSFSPLSSYEQYF

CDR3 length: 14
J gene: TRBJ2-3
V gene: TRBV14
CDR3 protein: CASSQGGSTDTQYF

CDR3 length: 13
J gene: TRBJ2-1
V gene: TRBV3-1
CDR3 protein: CASSRTSRNEQFF

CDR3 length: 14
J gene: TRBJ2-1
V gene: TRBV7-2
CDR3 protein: CASSLIASYNEQFF

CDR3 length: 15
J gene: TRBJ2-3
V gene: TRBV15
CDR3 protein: CATTVGTASTDTQYF

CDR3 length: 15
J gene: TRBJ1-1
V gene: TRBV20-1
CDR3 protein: CSAMGAARENTEAFF

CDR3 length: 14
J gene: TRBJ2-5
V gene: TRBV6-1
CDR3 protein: CATMDRGRLETQYF

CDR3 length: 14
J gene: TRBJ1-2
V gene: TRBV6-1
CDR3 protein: CASNSQGAADGYTF

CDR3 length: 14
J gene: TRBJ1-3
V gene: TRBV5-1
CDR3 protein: CASSLENSGNTIYF

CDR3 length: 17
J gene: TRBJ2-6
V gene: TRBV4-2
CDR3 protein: CASSQQGFFSGANVLTF

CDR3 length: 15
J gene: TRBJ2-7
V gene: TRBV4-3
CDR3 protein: CASSQELARIYEQYF

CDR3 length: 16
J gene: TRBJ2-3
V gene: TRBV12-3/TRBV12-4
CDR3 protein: CASRRQGATSTDTQYF

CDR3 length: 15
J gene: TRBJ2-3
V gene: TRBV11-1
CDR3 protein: CASSLVSWSTDTQYF

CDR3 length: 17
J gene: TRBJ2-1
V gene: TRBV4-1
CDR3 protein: CASSQVLAGISYNEQFF

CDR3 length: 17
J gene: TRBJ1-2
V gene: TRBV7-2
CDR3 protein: CASSPRDRGRPAYGYTF

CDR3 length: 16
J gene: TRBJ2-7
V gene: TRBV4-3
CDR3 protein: CASSQVYGSSTYEQYF

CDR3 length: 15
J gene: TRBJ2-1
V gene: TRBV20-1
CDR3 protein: CSAYSGGSTPNEQFF

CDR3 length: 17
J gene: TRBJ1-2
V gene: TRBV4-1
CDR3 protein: CASSQDTAKGVGYGYTF

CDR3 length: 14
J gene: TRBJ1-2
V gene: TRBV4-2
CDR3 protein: CASSLSGSPAPYTF

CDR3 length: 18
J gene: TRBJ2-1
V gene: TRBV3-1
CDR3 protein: CASSQNRYLGHGYNEQFF

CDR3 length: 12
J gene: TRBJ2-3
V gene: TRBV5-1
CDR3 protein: CASRVGTDTQYF

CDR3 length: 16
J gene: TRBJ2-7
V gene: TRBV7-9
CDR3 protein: CASSPPLDRVGYEQYF

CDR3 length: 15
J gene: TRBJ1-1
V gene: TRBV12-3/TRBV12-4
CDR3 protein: CASSSGGRLNTEAFF

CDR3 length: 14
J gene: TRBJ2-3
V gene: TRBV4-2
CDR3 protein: CASSLRPTTDTQYF

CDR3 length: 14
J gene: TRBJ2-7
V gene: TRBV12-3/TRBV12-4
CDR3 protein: CASTLGGGPYEQYF

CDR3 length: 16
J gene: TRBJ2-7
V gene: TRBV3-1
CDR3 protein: CASSPYPGGGSYEQYF

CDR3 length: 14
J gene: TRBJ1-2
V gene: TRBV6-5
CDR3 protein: CASSTGGAFYGYTF

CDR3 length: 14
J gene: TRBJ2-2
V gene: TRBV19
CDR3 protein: CASSTGDGTGELFF

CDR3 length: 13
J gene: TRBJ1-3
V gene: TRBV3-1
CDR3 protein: CASSRGQTNTIYF

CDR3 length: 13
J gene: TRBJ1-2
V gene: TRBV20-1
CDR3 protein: CSARLRGLEGYTF

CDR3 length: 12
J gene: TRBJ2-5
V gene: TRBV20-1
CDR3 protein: CSATSSWEIQYF

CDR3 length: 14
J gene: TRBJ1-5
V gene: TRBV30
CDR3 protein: CAWSVVQTNQPQHF

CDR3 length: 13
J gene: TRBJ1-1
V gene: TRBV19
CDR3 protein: CASSLQGRAEAFF

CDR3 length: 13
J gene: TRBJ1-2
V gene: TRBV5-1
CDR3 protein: CASSLDTFYGYTF

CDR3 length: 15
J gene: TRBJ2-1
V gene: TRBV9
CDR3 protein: CASSVVPSGGNEQFF

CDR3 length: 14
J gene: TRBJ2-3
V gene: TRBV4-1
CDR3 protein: CASSQIPGTDTQYF

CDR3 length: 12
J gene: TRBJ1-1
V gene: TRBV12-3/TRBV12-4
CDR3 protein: CASSLQGTEAFF

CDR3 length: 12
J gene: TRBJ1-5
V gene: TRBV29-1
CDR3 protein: CSVVEGNQPQHF

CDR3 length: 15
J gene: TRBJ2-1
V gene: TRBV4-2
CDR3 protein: CASGGGSGGYNEQFF